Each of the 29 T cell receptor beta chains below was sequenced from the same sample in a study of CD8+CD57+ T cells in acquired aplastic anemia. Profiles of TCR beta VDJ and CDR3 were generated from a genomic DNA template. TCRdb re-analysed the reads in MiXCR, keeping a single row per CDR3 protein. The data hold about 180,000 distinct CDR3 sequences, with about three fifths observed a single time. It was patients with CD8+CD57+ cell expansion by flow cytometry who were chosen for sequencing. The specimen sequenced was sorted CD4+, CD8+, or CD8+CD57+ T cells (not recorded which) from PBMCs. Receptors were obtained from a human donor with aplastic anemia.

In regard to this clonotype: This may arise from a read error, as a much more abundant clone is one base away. The CDR3 loop is CASSYSTTGGGDTIYF. CDR3 sequence (DNA): TGTGCCAGCAGTTACTCGACCACAGGGGGAGGAGACACCATATATTTT. The chain carries TRBV6-6 and TRBJ1-3; 8 bases agree with TRBD1. CDR3 length: 16 residues. Germline V gives CDR1 MNHNY, CDR2 SVGAGI (reference sequence). Unmatched junction bases numbered 9, after V lost 0 bases and J lost 8 bases.

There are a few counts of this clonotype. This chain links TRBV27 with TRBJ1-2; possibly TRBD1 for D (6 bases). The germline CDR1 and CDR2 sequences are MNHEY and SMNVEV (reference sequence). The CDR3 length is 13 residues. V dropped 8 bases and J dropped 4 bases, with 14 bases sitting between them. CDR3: CASGTGSSYGYTF. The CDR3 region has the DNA TGTGCCAGCGGCACAGGGTCCTCCTATGGCTACACCTTC.

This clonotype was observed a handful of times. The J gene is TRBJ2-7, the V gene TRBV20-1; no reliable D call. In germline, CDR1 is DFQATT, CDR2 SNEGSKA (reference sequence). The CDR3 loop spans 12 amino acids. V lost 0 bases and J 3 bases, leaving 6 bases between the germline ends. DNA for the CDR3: TGCAGTGCTAGAGATCCCCACTACGAGCAGTACTTC. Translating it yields CSARDPHYEQYF.

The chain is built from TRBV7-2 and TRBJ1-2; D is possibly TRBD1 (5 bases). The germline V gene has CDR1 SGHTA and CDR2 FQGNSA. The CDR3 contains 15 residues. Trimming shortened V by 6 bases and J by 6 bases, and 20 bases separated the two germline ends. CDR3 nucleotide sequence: TGTGCCAGCAGGGCCGCAAGACAGACCCGTGATGGCTACACCTTC. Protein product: CASRAARQTRDGYTF.

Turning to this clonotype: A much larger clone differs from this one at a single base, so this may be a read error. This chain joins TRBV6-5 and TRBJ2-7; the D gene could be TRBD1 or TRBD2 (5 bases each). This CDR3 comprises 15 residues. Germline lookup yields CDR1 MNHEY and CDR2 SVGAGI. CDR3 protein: CTSSEFGTADREQYF. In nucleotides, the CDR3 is TGTACCAGCAGTGAATTTGGGACCGCCGATCGGGAGCAGTACTTC.

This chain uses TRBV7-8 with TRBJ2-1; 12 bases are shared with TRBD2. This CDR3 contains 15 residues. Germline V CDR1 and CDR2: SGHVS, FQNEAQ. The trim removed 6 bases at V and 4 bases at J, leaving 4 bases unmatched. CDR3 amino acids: CASRPSGRGYNEQFF. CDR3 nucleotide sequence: TGTGCCAGCAGACCTAGCGGGAGGGGATACAATGAGCAGTTCTTC.

The CDR3 reads CATTSGSSYEQYF. The CDR3 DNA reads as TGTGCGACTACTAGCGGGAGCTCCTACGAGCAGTACTTC. The V and J genes are TRBV2 and TRBJ2-7, with TRBD2 matching 11 bases. The CDR3 loop spans 13 amino acids. Germline CDR1 and CDR2: SNHLY and FYNNEI.

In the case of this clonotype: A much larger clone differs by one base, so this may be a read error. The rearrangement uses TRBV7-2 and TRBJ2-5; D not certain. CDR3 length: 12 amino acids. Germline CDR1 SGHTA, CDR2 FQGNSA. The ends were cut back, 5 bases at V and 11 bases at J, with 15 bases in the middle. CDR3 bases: TGTGCCAGCAGCCAATCCATTTACGGGCAGTACTTC. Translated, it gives CASSQSIYGQYF.

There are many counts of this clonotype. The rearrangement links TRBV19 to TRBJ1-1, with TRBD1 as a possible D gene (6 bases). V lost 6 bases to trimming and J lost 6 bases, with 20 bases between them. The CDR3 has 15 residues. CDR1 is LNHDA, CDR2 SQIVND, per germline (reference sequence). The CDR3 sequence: CASSRAGTFSAEAFF. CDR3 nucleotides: TGTGCCAGTAGCCGGGCAGGGACATTCTCAGCTGAAGCTTTCTTT.

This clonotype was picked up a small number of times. CDR3 DNA sequence: TGTGCCAGCAGCCGGACATTTGAAGCTTTCTTT. It specifies CASSRTFEAFF. The rearrangement uses TRBV12-3 or TRBV12-4 and TRBJ1-1, with a possible D match to TRBD1 (5 bases). The CDR3 is made up of 11 amino acids. Trimming left V 6 bases short and J 7 bases short, with 9 bases between.

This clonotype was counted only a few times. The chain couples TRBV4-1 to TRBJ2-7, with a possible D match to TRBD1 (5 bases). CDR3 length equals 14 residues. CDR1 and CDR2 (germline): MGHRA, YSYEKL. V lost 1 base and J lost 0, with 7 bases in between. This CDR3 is CASSQGQSSYEQYF. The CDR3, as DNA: TGCGCCAGCAGCCAAGGACAGAGCTCCTACGAGCAGTACTTC.

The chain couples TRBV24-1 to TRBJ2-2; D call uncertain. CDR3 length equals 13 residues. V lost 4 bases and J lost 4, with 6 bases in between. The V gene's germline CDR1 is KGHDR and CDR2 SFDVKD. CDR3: CATSDRPTGELFF. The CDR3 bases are TGTGCCACCAGTGACCGACCCACCGGGGAGCTGTTTTTT.

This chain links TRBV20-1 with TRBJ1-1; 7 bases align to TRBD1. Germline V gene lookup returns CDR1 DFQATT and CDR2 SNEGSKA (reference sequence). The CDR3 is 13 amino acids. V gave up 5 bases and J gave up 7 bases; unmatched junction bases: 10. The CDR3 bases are TGCAGTGCTGGGGGACAGCTAGGCCTTGAAGCTTTCTTT. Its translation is CSAGGQLGLEAFF.

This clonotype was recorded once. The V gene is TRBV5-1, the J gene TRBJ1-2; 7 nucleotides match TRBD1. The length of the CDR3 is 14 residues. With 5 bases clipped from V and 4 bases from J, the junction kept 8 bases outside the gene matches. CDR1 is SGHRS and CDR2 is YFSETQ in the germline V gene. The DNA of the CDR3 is TGCGCCAGCAGGCTAGGGACAGAAGGCTATGGCTACACCTTC. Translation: CASRLGTEGYGYTF. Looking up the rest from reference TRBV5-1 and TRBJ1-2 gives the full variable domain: KAGVTQTPRYLIKTRGQQVTLSCSPISGHRSVSWYQQTPGQGLQFLFEYFSETQRNKGNFPGRFSGRQFSNSRSEMNVSTLELGDSALYLCASRLGTEGYGYTFGSGTRLTVV.

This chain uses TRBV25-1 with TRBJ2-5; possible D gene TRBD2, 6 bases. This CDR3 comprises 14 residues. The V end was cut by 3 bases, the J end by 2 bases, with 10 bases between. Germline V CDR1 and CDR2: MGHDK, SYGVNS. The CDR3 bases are TGTGCCAGCAGTGAGCCGGGACTTCAAGAGACCCAGTACTTC. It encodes CASSEPGLQETQYF.

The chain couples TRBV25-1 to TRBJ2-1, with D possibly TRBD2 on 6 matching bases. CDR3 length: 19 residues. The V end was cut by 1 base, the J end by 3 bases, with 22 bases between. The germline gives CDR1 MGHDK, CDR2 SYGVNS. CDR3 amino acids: CASSELGGTGLANYNEQFF. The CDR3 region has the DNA TGTGCCAGCAGTGAATTGGGCGGTACTGGGCTAGCGAACTACAATGAGCAGTTCTTC.

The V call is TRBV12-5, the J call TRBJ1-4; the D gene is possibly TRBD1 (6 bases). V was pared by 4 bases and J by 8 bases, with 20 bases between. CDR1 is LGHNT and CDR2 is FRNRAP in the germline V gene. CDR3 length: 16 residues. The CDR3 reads CASGSRPGVMIEKLFF. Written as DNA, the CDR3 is TGTGCTAGTGGTTCACGACCAGGGGTAATGATCGAAAAACTGTTTTTT.

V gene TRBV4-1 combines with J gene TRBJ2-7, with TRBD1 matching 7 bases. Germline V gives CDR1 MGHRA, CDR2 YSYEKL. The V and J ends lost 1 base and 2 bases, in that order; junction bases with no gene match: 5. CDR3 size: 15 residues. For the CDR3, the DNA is TGCGCCAGCAGCCAAGGACAGGGCTTACCCTACGAGCAGTACTTC. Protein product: CASSQGQGLPYEQYF.

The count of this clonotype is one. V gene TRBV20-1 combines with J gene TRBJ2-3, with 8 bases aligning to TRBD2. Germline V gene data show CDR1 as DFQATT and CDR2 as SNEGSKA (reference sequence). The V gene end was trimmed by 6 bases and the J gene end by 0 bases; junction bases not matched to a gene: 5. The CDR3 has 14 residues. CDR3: CSAVLAESTDTQYF. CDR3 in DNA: TGCAGTGCGGTACTAGCGGAAAGCACAGATACGCAGTATTTT.

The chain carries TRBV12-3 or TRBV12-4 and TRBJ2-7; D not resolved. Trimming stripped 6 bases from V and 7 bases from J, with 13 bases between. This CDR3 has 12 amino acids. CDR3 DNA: TGTGCCAGCAGCTTGTCACAGCAAGAGCAGTACTTC. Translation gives CASSLSQQEQYF.

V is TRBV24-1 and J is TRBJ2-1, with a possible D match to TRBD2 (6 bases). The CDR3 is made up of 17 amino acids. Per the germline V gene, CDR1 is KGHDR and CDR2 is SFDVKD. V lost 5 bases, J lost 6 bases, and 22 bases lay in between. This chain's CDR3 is CATSAPFNGETSNEQFF. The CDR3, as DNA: TGTGCCACCAGTGCCCCATTTAATGGCGAGACTAGCAATGAGCAGTTCTTC.

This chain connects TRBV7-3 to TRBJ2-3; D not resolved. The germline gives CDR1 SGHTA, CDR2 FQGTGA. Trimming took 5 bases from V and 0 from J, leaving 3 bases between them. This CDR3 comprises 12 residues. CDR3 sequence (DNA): TGTGCCAGCAGCCGGAGCACAGATACGCAGTATTTT. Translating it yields CASSRSTDTQYF.

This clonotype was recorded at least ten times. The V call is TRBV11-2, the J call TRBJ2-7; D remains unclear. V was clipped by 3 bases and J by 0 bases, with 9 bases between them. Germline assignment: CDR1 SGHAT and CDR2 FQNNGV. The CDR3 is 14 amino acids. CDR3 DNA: TGTGCCAGCAGCTTTCAGTCGAACTCCTACGAGCAGTACTTC. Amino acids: CASSFQSNSYEQYF.

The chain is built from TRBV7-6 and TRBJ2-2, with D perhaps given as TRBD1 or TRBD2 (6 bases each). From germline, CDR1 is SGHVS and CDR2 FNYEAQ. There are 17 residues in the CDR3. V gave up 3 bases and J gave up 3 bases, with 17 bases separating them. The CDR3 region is CASSFGHLRGDTGELFF. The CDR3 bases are TGTGCCAGCAGCTTTGGGCATCTTAGGGGGGACACCGGGGAGCTGTTTTTT.

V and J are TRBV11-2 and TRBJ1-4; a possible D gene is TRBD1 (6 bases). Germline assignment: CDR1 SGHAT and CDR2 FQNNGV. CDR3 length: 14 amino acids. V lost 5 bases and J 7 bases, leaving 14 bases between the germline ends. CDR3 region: CASSPTGTSEKLFF. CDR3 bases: TGTGCCAGCAGCCCAACGGGGACAAGTGAAAAACTGTTTTTT.

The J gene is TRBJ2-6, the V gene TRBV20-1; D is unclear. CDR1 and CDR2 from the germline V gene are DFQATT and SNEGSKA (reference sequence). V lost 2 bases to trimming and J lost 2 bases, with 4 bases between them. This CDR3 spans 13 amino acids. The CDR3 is CSARNAGANVLTF. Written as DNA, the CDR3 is TGCAGTGCTAGAAACGCTGGGGCCAACGTCCTGACTTTC.

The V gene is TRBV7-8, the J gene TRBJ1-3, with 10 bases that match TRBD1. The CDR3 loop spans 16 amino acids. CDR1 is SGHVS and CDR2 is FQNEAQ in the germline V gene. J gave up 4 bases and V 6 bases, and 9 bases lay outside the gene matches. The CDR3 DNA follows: TGTGCCAGCAGTGGCGGGACAGGGGCAGCGGGAAACACCATATATTTT. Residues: CASSGGTGAAGNTIYF.

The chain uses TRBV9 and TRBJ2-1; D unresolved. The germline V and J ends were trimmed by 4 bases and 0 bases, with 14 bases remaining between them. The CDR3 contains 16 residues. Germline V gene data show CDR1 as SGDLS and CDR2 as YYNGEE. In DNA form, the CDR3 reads TGTGCCAGCAGCACCAGAAGCACGAGCTCCTACAATGAGCAGTTCTTC. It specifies CASSTRSTSSYNEQFF.

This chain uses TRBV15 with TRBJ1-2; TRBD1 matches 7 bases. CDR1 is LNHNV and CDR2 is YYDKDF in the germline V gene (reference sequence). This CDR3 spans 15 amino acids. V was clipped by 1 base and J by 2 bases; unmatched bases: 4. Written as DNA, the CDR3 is TGTGCCACCAGCAGAGCAGGGGGGACCAACTATGGCTACACCTTC. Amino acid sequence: CATSRAGGTNYGYTF.